The 10 T cell receptor beta chains given below trace back to one sample, sequenced in a study of T-cell reconstitution after alpha-beta-depleted transplantation in children (dated by TCRdb to 2016 to 2018). Explained via the paper, the treatment or condition label denotes: allogeneic hematopoietic cell transplantation with graft depleted of TCRalphabeta T cells and CD19 B cells. The library came from PCR. Sequencing was carried out with an Illumina HiSeq 2500. Molecular barcoding was employed in the preparation of TCR libraries, with unique molecular identifiers being used to normalize TCRbeta repertoire quantification. TCRdb handled the public reads itself, with Q25 trimming in fastp and clone calling in MiXCR, and kept productive beta chains. Rows matching on CDR3 protein sequence are summarized as one entry with the most common DNA and genes. Within this sample are about a million distinct CDR3 sequences, with roughly 29% of them counted one time only. The ten largest clones capture roughly 30% of the sample.

Source: PBMCs, mostly from graft donor cells, taken 360 days after TCRalphabeta/CD19-depleted stem cell transplant. The source of these receptors is a boy under three years old who had a stem cell transplant for SCID, so the T cells may come from the graft donor.

This clonotype was recorded a few times. The chain carries TRBV18 and TRBJ1-4; 8 positions match TRBD1. Germline V lookup: CDR1 KGHSH, CDR2 LQKENI. The CDR3 length is 15 residues. J was trimmed by 7 bases and V by 6 bases; bases with no gene match: 10. CDR3 in DNA: TGTGCCAGCTCGCCTGGGACAGGAAGAGGTGAAAAACTGTTTTTT. Its translation: CASSPGTGRGEKLFF.

V and J are TRBV12-3 or TRBV12-4 and TRBJ1-5, with 8 bases identical to TRBD1. The CDR3 loop spans 15 amino acids. V was pared by 6 bases and J by 6 bases, with 10 bases of the junction left unmatched. The CDR3 DNA reads as TGTGCCAGCAGAATGGGGACAGGCATTATTCAGCCCCAGCATTTT. It is translated as CASRMGTGIIQPQHF.

The rearrangement links TRBV6-2 or TRBV6-3 to TRBJ2-2; D is unclear. This CDR3 has 14 amino acids. Germline V gene sequence: CDR1 MNHEY, CDR2 SVGEGT. With 5 bases removed from V and 2 bases from J, the gap between germline ends came to 9 bases. DNA of the CDR3: TGTGCCAGCAGTAACGTTAGAAACACCGGGGAGCTGTTTTTT. Translating gives CASSNVRNTGELFF.

The count of this clonotype is one. The rearrangement uses TRBV5-5 and TRBJ2-7; D may correspond to TRBD1 or TRBD2 (5 bases each). Germline lookup yields CDR1 SGHKS and CDR2 YYEKEE (reference sequence). CDR3 length equals 16 residues. Trimming shortened V by 4 bases and J by 7 bases, and 24 bases separated the two germline ends. The CDR3 DNA follows: TGTGCCAGCAGCCTGTCGCCGGGACGAAGGTTGGGGGAGCAGTACTTC. This codes for CASSLSPGRRLGEQYF.

This clonotype has more than one count but fewer than ten. V is TRBV27 and J is TRBJ2-5; perhaps TRBD2 as D (6 bases). The CDR3 totals 15 residues. In germline, CDR1 is MNHEY, CDR2 SMNVEV (reference sequence). Trimming removed 6 bases at V and 0 bases at J, with 14 bases between. CDR3 sequence reads: CASSWGLGYQETQYF. Written as DNA, the CDR3 is TGTGCCAGCAGCTGGGGACTGGGGTACCAAGAGACCCAGTACTTC.

V usage is TRBV4-2 and J usage is TRBJ1-1; 8 nucleotides match TRBD1. The CDR3 spans 15 residues. V was clipped by 3 bases and J by 2 bases; unmatched bases: 5. CDR1 is LGHNA, CDR2 YNFKEQ, per germline. The CDR3 DNA is TGTGCCAGCAGCCAGGACGGACAGGGAAACACTGAAGCTTTCTTT. It translates to CASSQDGQGNTEAFF.

CDR3 loop: CASSQGNLWTEAFF. Here the CDR3 DNA reads TGTGCCAGCAGCCAAGGCAACCTGTGGACTGAAGCTTTCTTT. V is TRBV3-1 and J is TRBJ1-1; D is unresolved. The germline gives CDR1 LGHDT, CDR2 YNNKEL (reference sequence). The length of the CDR3 is 14 residues. V was clipped by 1 base and J by 5 bases, with 11 bases between them.

This clonotype was detected only a few times. The chain has TRBV6-1 and TRBJ1-3; 9 positions match TRBD1. There are 18 residues in the CDR3. Germline trimming cut 6 bases from V and 0 bases from J; bases unmatched to any gene: 12. In germline, CDR1 is MNHNS, CDR2 SASEGT. CDR3 protein: CASSPPGGQGSSGNTIYF. CDR3 in DNA: TGTGCCAGCAGCCCCCCGGGGGGACAGGGAAGCTCTGGAAACACCATATATTTT.

V and J are TRBV28 and TRBJ2-7; D not certain. Germline V gives CDR1 MDHEN, CDR2 SYDVKM. The CDR3 length is 14 residues. Trimming took 3 bases from V and 0 from J, leaving 9 bases between them. CDR3 coding DNA: TGTGCCAGCAGTTTGGGCAGGCACTCCTACGAGCAGTACTTC. Translation: CASSLGRHSYEQYF.

This chain links TRBV2 with TRBJ1-4, with D tentatively TRBD1 (5 bases). V was trimmed by 6 bases and J by 5 bases, leaving 13 bases between them. This CDR3 has 14 residues. Germline CDR1 is SNHLY and CDR2 is FYNNEI. The CDR3 DNA reads as TGTGCCAGCAGGCTAACAGGAGTGAATGAAAAACTGTTTTTT. As protein: CASRLTGVNEKLFF.